The 32 T cell receptor beta chains in this list originate from one sample, sequenced in a study of beta chain features in type 1 diabetes. Broader study findings: A moderate, significant TCRB CDR3 shortening appeared in type 1 diabetes across four CD4+ subsets.

What these receptors recognize is not known. Of the isolated RNA, all was reverse transcribed, and so the sequenced material was expressed TCRB transcripts. TCRdb keeps only in-frame clones here, not all; method: immunoSEQ multiplex PCR. The profile shows more than 250,000 clones, around 20% of them singletons. Sequences were obtained from naive CD4+ T cells from blood. All receptors come from a woman in her thirties or forties with type 1 diabetes.

The chain combines TRBV5-1 with TRBJ2-3; D might be TRBD1 (6 bases). Germline V lookup: CDR1 SGHRS, CDR2 YFSETQ. CDR3 length: 16 amino acids. Deletions cut 3 bases from V and 6 bases from J, with 20 bases between. DNA of the CDR3: TGCGCCAGCAGCTCCAGACAGGTGGATCTGGCGGATACGCAGTATTTT. It codes for CASSSRQVDLADTQYF.

In DNA, the CDR3 is TGCGCCAGCAGTATCCACAGGTTGCTCCCTAACTATGGCTACACCTTC. Translation: CASSIHRLLPNYGYTF. The chain combines TRBV23-1 with TRBJ1-2, with D perhaps matching TRBD1 (5 bases). TRBV23-1 is identified as an open reading frame with a role that is uncertain. The CDR3 has 16 amino acids. Between the trimmed V and J ends, which lost 5 bases and 0 bases, there was a span of 16 bases.

This clone appeared a few times. The V call is TRBV6-1, the J call TRBJ2-3; maybe TRBD2 (8 bases). The ends were cut back, 3 bases at V and 6 bases at J, with 22 bases in the middle. Germline values: CDR1 MNHNS, CDR2 SASEGT. This CDR3 comprises 17 residues. The CDR3 DNA is TGTGCCAGCAGTGAGCTTCCCGGGACAGCGGGGGTGGATACGCAGTATTTT. This gives the protein CASSELPGTAGVDTQYF.

This clone was picked up a small number of times. J is TRBJ1-2 and V is TRBV23-1; D call uncertain. TRBV23-1 belongs to the ORF category, with a function that is uncertain. The CDR3 totals 13 residues. Trimming stripped 3 bases from V and 3 bases from J, with 8 bases between. CDR3 DNA: TGCGCCAGCAGTCACGGGGAGGACTATGGCTACACCTTC. Its translation is CASSHGEDYGYTF.

This clone has just a few counts. The CDR3 loop reads CSVEKQMNTEAFF. CDR3 coding DNA: TGCAGCGTTGAGAAACAGATGAACACTGAAGCTTTCTTT. The chain combines TRBV29-1 with TRBJ1-1, with D hard to call. The CDR3 covers 13 residues. V lost 3 bases, J lost 0 bases, and 8 bases lay in between. Germline CDR1 reads SQVTM; CDR2 reads ANQGSEA. The full variable domain, with the rest looked up from reference TRBV29-1 and TRBJ1-1, is SAVISQKPSRDICQRGTSLTIQCQVDSQVTMMFWYRQQPGQSLTLIATANQGSEATYESGFVIDKFPISRPNLTFSTLTVSNMSPEDSSIYLCSVEKQMNTEAFFGQGTRLTVV.

The chain recombines TRBV11-3 with TRBJ1-2, with 8 bases identical to TRBD1. V dropped 5 bases and J dropped 6; count of bases not matched to a gene: 5. In germline, CDR1 is SGHNT, CDR2 YENEEA. This CDR3 is built from 13 residues. The CDR3 DNA follows: TGTGCCAGCAGCCGGGACAGGAGGCATGGCTACACCTTC. This gives the protein CASSRDRRHGYTF.

The chain carries TRBV14 and TRBJ2-1; TRBD2 matches at 13 bases. After removal of 5 bases from V and 8 bases from J, the junction contained 12 bases not matched to a gene. The CDR3 runs to 17 residues. The V gene's germline CDR1 is SGHDN and CDR2 FVKESK. The CDR3 spells CASSSGPGLAGAHEQFF. The CDR3, as DNA: TGTGCCAGCAGCAGTGGGCCAGGACTAGCGGGAGCGCATGAGCAGTTCTTC. The full variable domain, its missing parts supplied by reference TRBV14 and TRBJ2-1, is EAGVTQFPSHSVIEKGQTVTLRCDPISGHDNLYWYRRVMGKEIKFLLHFVKESKQDESGMPNNRFLAERTGGTYSTLKVQPAELEDSGVYFCASSSGPGLAGAHEQFFGPGTRLTVL.

The rearrangement joins TRBV4-1 to TRBJ2-1; D is perhaps TRBD2 (6 bases). The length of the CDR3 is 18 residues. Germline lookup yields CDR1 MGHRA and CDR2 YSYEKL. The V end was cut by 1 base, the J end by 0 bases, with 16 bases between. The CDR3 coding sequence is TGCGCCAGCAGCCAAGGGATCCTCCGGGAGACCTCCTACAATGAGCAGTTCTTC. Protein: CASSQGILRETSYNEQFF.

The rearrangement joins TRBV18 to TRBJ2-1; 10 bases map to TRBD2. The CDR3 consists of 15 residues. Germline CDR1 and CDR2: KGHSH and LQKENI. J was trimmed by 0 bases and V by 5 bases; bases with no gene match: 1. This chain's CDR3 is CASSEREGSYNEQFF. The DNA of the CDR3 is TGTGCCAGCTCAGAGCGGGAGGGCTCCTACAATGAGCAGTTCTTC.

This clone has only a few counts. The chain employs TRBV7-9 and TRBJ1-4; no firm D call. The CDR3 spans 12 residues. The V end was cut by 3 bases, the J end by 6 bases, with 5 bases between. Germline V lookup: CDR1 SEHNR, CDR2 FQNEAQ (reference sequence). The CDR3 loop is CASSLSDEKLFF. In nucleotides, the CDR3 is TGTGCCAGCAGCTTGAGTGATGAAAAACTGTTTTTT.

This clone was observed a handful of times. The gene calls are TRBV18 and TRBJ1-1, with D tentatively TRBD1 (6 bases). The CDR3 runs to 14 residues. Trimming pared 4 bases from V and 4 bases from J, leaving 13 bases between. From germline, CDR1 is KGHSH and CDR2 LQKENI. CDR3 DNA sequence: TGTGCCAGCTCACAAACAGGGCGGCCCACTGAAGCTTTCTTT. Protein sequence: CASSQTGRPTEAFF.

The chain couples TRBV4-1 to TRBJ2-7, with TRBD2 matching over 8 bases. V shed 1 base and J 5 bases; nucleotides not matched to a gene: 7. CDR1 is MGHRA, CDR2 YSYEKL, per germline. CDR3 size: 15 residues. The CDR3 nucleotides read TGCGCCAGCAGCCAAGGAGGAGCGGGAGTCGACGAGCAGTACTTC. Protein product: CASSQGGAGVDEQYF.

This chain connects TRBV2 to TRBJ1-2; TRBD1 agrees at 9 bases. V dropped 6 bases and J dropped 7; count of bases not matched to a gene: 6. CDR1 and CDR2 (germline): SNHLY, FYNNEI. This CDR3 has 13 residues. The CDR3 loop reads CASRGTGMSGYTF. As DNA, the CDR3 is TGTGCCAGCAGAGGGACAGGGATGAGTGGCTACACCTTC.

There are a few counts of this clone. This sequence joins TRBV29-1 and TRBJ1-1; D not certain. Germline lookup yields CDR1 SQVTM and CDR2 ANQGSEA. This CDR3 is 10 amino acids long. The V end was cut by 5 bases, the J end by 2 bases, with 3 bases between. CDR3 DNA sequence: TGCAGCGTTCTCAACACTGAAGCTTTCTTT. Its protein is CSVLNTEAFF.

The chain recombines TRBV9 with TRBJ2-3; D perhaps matches TRBD2 (5 bases). Trimming removed 0 bases from V and 5 bases from J, with 13 bases in between. Germline V gene sequence: CDR1 SGDLS, CDR2 YYNGEE. There are 15 residues in the CDR3. The CDR3 region has the DNA TGTGCCAGCAGCGTAGTCGTAGGAGGTGGAGATACGCAGTATTTT. Its protein is CASSVVVGGGDTQYF.

The chain carries TRBV19 and TRBJ1-2; 7 bases fit TRBD1. The CDR3 is made up of 14 amino acids. V was pared by 7 bases and J by 2 bases, with 7 bases of the junction left unmatched. CDR1 is LNHDA and CDR2 is SQIVND in the germline V gene (reference sequence). The CDR3 here is CASTRDSANYGYTF. The CDR3 DNA is TGTGCCAGTACCCGGGACAGCGCGAACTATGGCTACACCTTC.

The chain recombines TRBV5-1 with TRBJ2-6; 7 bases are shared with TRBD1. The CDR3 covers 15 residues. Germline V gene lookup returns CDR1 SGHRS and CDR2 YFSETQ. Unmatched junction bases numbered 3, after V lost 4 bases and J lost 2 bases. This chain's CDR3 is CASSNDRAGANVLTF. Written as DNA, the CDR3 is TGCGCCAGCAGCAACGACAGGGCTGGGGCCAACGTCCTGACTTTC. Looking up the rest from reference TRBV5-1 and TRBJ2-6 gives the full variable domain: KAGVTQTPRYLIKTRGQQVTLSCSPISGHRSVSWYQQTPGQGLQFLFEYFSETQRNKGNFPGRFSGRQFSNSRSEMNVSTLELGDSALYLCASSNDRAGANVLTFGAGSRLTVL.

The rearrangement uses TRBV28 and TRBJ2-6; maybe TRBD1 (7 bases). Trimming shortened V by 8 bases and J by 0 bases, and 17 bases separated the two germline ends. The CDR3 runs to 17 residues. Germline V gives CDR1 MDHEN, CDR2 SYDVKM. CDR3 amino acids: CASATGEAISGANVLTF. CDR3 coding DNA: TGTGCCAGCGCCACAGGGGAGGCGATCTCTGGGGCCAACGTCCTGACTTTC.

In regard to this clone: The sample holds other DNA sequences that translate to the same CDR3. The chain couples TRBV18 to TRBJ2-5; the D gene is possibly TRBD1 (6 bases). Germline CDR1 and CDR2: KGHSH and LQKENI. This CDR3 is 13 amino acids long. V lost 3 bases to trimming and J lost 5 bases, with 10 bases between them. This CDR3 reads CASSPPQGETQYF. The CDR3 nucleotides are TGTGCCAGCTCACCTCCTCAGGGGGAGACCCAGTACTTC.

The chain uses TRBV7-2 and TRBJ2-1; no reliable D call. V was cut by 5 bases and J by 11 bases, with 10 bases left in between. The germline V gene has CDR1 SGHTA and CDR2 FQGNSA. The CDR3 runs to 11 residues. The CDR3: CASSPHLKQFF. CDR3 coding DNA: TGTGCCAGCAGCCCCCACCTAAAGCAGTTCTTC.

This clone occurred a few times. This sequence joins TRBV2 and TRBJ2-6; 10 nucleotides line up with TRBD2. This CDR3 region has 18 residues. The germline V gene encodes CDR1 SNHLY and CDR2 FYNNEI. V trimming: 5 bases; J trimming: 0 bases; junction bases outside the gene matches: 7. The CDR3 nucleotides read TGTGCCAGCAGTTTCCCACTAGCGGGGAACTCTGGGGCCAACGTCCTGACTTTC. Its protein is CASSFPLAGNSGANVLTF.

J is TRBJ1-3 and V is TRBV28; unclear D gene. Germline V gene lookup returns CDR1 MDHEN and CDR2 SYDVKM. This CDR3 is 13 amino acids long. V was trimmed by 6 bases and J by 0 bases, leaving 6 bases between them. The CDR3 spells CASSASSGNTIYF. The CDR3 DNA sequence: TGTGCCAGCAGCGCTAGCTCTGGAAACACCATATATTTT. Combining the CDR3 with reference TRBV28 and TRBJ1-3 gives the whole variable domain DVKVTQSSRYLVKRTGEKVFLECVQDMDHENMFWYRQDPGLGLRLIYFSYDVKMKEKGDIPEGYSVSREKKERFSLILESASTNQTSMYLCASSASSGNTIYFGEGSWLTVV.

The J gene is TRBJ2-2, the V gene TRBV7-9; no firm D call. The CDR3 totals 15 residues. V lost 1 base and J 6 bases, leaving 12 bases between the germline ends. Germline lookup yields CDR1 SEHNR and CDR2 FQNEAQ (reference sequence). CDR3 in amino acids: CASSLDLVQSGELFF. For the CDR3, the DNA is TGTGCCAGCAGCTTAGACTTGGTACAGTCCGGGGAGCTGTTTTTT.

This clone was observed once. V and J are TRBV29-1 and TRBJ2-3; TRBD1 is a possible D gene (5 bases). Germline assignment: CDR1 SQVTM and CDR2 ANQGSEA. The V end lost 4 bases, the J end lost 6 bases, and 14 bases lay between the germline ends. This CDR3 spans 13 amino acids. CDR3 bases: TGCAGCGTTGGAACAGGTTTGAGGGATACGCAGTATTTT. Encoded protein: CSVGTGLRDTQYF.

The table lists this clone with a few counts. J is TRBJ2-7 and V is TRBV4-3; 9 bases fit TRBD1. Trimming removed 4 bases from V and 0 bases from J; junction bases left unmatched: 4. This CDR3 spans 15 amino acids. Germline V gives CDR1 LGHNA, CDR2 YSLEER. CDR3 DNA sequence: TGCGCCAGCAGCCTGACAGGGGGAAGCTCCTACGAGCAGTACTTC. Translating it yields CASSLTGGSSYEQYF.

The rearrangement uses TRBV27 and TRBJ2-1; possible D gene TRBD1, 5 bases. The V end was cut by 5 bases, the J end by 0 bases, with 14 bases between. The CDR3 runs to 16 residues. Germline V gene sequence: CDR1 MNHEY, CDR2 SMNVEV (reference sequence). The CDR3 DNA follows: TGTGCCAGCAGTCCCACCCGACAGAGCTCCTACAATGAGCAGTTCTTC. It translates to CASSPTRQSSYNEQFF.

The chain couples TRBV7-9 to TRBJ2-6; 8 bases are a match to TRBD1. Trimming removed 6 bases from V and 3 bases from J; junction bases left unmatched: 13. The CDR3 covers 18 residues. Germline CDR1 SEHNR, CDR2 FQNEAQ (reference sequence). Written as DNA, the CDR3 is TGTGCCAGCAGTCCGCGGACGGCCAGGGGGCTTGGGGCCAACGTCCTGACTTTC. Translating gives CASSPRTARGLGANVLTF.

The chain uses TRBV9 and TRBJ2-3; the match to TRBD2 covers 9 bases. In germline, CDR1 is SGDLS, CDR2 YYNGEE. V shed 3 bases, J shed 2 bases, and the junction held 10 bases outside the gene matches. This CDR3 comprises 17 residues. Here the CDR3 reads CASSAPAGGRYTDTQYF. The CDR3 DNA is TGTGCCAGCAGCGCTCCCGCGGGAGGGCGATACACAGATACGCAGTATTTT.

This clone was seen a few times. V usage is TRBV6-5 and J usage is TRBJ2-7, with 9 bases identical to TRBD2. CDR1 MNHEY and CDR2 SVGAGI come from the germline V gene. There are 15 residues in the CDR3. With V trimmed by 6 bases and J by 7 bases, 13 bases remained unmatched. The CDR3 region is CASSSDPSGTEEQYF. CDR3 DNA: TGTGCCAGCAGCTCCGACCCTAGCGGGACGGAAGAGCAGTACTTC.

The chain uses TRBV5-1 and TRBJ1-1, with 10 nucleotides matching TRBD1. Trimming at V came to 4 bases and at J to 3 bases, leaving 9 bases not matched to a gene. The CDR3 loop spans 16 amino acids. The germline gives CDR1 SGHRS, CDR2 YFSETQ. CDR3 loop: CASSTDRGRKDTEAFF. Written as DNA, the CDR3 is TGCGCCAGCAGCACAGACAGGGGGCGGAAGGACACTGAAGCTTTCTTT.

CDR3 region: CASSQRARPGMGANVLTF. CDR3 sequence (DNA): TGTGCCAGCAGCCAACGCGCCAGACCGGGAATGGGGGCCAACGTCCTGACTTTC. The chain joins TRBV7-9 to TRBJ2-6, with D perhaps matching TRBD2 (5 bases). The CDR3 is made up of 18 amino acids. The V and J ends lost 5 bases and 4 bases respectively, with 21 bases between them. Germline CDR1 and CDR2: SEHNR and FQNEAQ (reference sequence).

There are a few counts of this clone. The CDR3 reads CASSQLIRTSGSPDTQYF. The CDR3 bases are TGTGCCAGCAGCCAATTAATCCGGACTAGCGGCAGTCCAGATACGCAGTATTTT. J is TRBJ2-3 and V is TRBV4-2; TRBD2 aligns across 10 bases. The CDR3 has 18 residues. With 2 bases clipped from V and 4 bases from J, the junction kept 12 bases outside the gene matches. Germline-derived CDR1 and CDR2 are LGHNA and YNFKEQ.